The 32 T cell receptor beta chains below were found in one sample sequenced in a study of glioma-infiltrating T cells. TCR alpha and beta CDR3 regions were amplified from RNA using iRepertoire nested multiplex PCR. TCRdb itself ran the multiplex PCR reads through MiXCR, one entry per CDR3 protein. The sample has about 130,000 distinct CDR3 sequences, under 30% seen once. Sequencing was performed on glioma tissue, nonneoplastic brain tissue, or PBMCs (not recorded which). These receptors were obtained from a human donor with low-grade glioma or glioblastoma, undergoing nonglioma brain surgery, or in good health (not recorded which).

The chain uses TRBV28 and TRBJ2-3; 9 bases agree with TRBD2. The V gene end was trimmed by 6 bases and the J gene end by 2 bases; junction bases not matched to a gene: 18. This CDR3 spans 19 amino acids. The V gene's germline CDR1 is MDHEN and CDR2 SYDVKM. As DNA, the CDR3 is TGTGCCAGCAGCGGGGGGCAGTTCGTGCGGGGGGGATACACAGATACGCAGTATTTT. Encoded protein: CASSGGQFVRGGYTDTQYF.

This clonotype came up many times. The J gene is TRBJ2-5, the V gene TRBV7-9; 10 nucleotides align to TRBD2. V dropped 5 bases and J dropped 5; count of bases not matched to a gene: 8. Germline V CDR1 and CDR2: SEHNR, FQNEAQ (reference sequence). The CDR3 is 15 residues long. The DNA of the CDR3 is TGTGCCAGCAGCCGACAGCGGGGGGGCTTGGAGACCCAGTACTTC. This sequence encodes CASSRQRGGLETQYF.

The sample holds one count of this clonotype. Written as DNA, the CDR3 is TGTGCCAGCAGCCTCACACAACCGGTTCCAGAGAATTCACCCCTCCACTTT. Amino acid sequence: CASSLTQPVPENSPLHF. V gene TRBV7-9 combines with J gene TRBJ1-6, with unresolved D. CDR1 SEHNR and CDR2 FQNEAQ come from the germline V gene (reference sequence). Trimming shortened V by 5 bases and J by 7 bases, and 21 bases separated the two germline ends. The CDR3 covers 17 residues.

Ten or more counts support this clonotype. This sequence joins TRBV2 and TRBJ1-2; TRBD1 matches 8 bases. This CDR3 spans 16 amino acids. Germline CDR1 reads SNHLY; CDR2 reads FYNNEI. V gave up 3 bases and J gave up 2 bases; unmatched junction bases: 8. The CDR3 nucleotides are TGTGCCAGCAGTGAGGACAGGGTTCAGGCCAACTATGGCTACACCTTC. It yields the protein CASSEDRVQANYGYTF.

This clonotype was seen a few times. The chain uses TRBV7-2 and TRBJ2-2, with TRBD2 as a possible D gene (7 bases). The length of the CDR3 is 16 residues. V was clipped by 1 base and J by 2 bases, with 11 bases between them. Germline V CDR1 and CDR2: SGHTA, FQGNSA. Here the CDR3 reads CASSLVAGANTGELFF. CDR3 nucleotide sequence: TGTGCCAGCAGCTTAGTTGCGGGGGCTAACACCGGGGAGCTGTTTTTT.

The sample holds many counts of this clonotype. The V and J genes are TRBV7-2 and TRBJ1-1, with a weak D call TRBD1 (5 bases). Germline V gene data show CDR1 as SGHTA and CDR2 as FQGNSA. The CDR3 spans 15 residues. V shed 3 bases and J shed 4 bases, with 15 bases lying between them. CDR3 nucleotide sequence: TGTGCCAGCAGCTTGGGGACGCGGCCCAGCACTGAAGCTTTCTTT. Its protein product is CASSLGTRPSTEAFF.

DNA for the CDR3: TGTGCCAGCAGCCCCGGGACAGACTTTTCACCCCTCCACTTT. Translation: CASSPGTDFSPLHF. This chain links TRBV2 with TRBJ1-6, with TRBD1 identical over 7 bases. The CDR3 contains 14 residues. Germline CDR1 is SNHLY and CDR2 is FYNNEI. Unmatched junction bases numbered 8, after V lost 6 bases and J lost 9 bases.

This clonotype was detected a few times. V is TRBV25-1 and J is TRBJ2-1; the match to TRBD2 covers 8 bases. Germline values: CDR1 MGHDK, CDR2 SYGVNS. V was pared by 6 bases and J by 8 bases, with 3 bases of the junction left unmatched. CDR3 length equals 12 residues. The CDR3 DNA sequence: TGTGCCAGCAGGCGGGGGGTGGATGAGCAGTTCTTC. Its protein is CASRRGVDEQFF. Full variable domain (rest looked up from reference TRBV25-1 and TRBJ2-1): EADIYQTPRYLVIGTGKKITLECSQTMGHDKMYWYQQDPGMELHLIHYSYGVNSTEKGDLSSESTVSRIRTEHFPLTLESARPSHTSQYLCASRRGVDEQFFGPGTRLTVL.

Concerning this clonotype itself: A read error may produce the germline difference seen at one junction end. As DNA, the CDR3 is TGTACCAGCAGCCTTGGGGCAGGGGGCTATGGCTACACCTTC. Its translation: CTSSLGAGGYGYTF. V and J are TRBV28 and TRBJ1-2; TRBD1 matches 7 bases. This CDR3 has 14 amino acids. Germline lookup yields CDR1 MDHEN and CDR2 SYDVKM.

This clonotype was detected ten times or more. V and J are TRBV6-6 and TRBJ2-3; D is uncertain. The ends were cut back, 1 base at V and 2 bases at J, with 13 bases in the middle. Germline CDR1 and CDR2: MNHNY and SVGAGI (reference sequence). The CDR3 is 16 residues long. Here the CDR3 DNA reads TGTGCCAGCAGTTACTTTTTTGGGCAGGACACAGATACGCAGTATTTT. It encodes CASSYFFGQDTDTQYF.

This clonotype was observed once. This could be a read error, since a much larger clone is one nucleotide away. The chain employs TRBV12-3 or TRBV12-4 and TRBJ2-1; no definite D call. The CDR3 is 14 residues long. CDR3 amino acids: CASSPSTSYNGQFF. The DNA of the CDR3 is TGTGCCAGCTCCCCATCCACAAGCTACAATGGGCAGTTCTTC.

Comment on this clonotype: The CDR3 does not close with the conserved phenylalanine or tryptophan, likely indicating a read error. Written as DNA, the CDR3 is TGTGCCAGCAGCAGAAACACAGGGGCTGGAAACACCATATATTCT. This sequence encodes CASSRNTGAGNTIYS. The gene calls are TRBV7-8 and TRBJ1-3; 7 nucleotides match TRBD1. The CDR3 contains 15 residues. Germline CDR1 and CDR2: SGHVS and FQNEAQ. The V segment lost 5 bases and the J segment 2 bases; nucleotides outside the gene matches: 6.

CDR3 in DNA: TGCAGCGTTGAGGGCCGTCCAGACATTCAGTACTTC. Protein sequence: CSVEGRPDIQYF. The chain uses TRBV29-1 and TRBJ2-4; D remains ambiguous. The CDR3 loop spans 12 amino acids. Looked up from germline, CDR1 is SQVTM and CDR2 is ANQGSEA. The V end was cut by 3 bases, the J end by 8 bases, with 11 bases between.

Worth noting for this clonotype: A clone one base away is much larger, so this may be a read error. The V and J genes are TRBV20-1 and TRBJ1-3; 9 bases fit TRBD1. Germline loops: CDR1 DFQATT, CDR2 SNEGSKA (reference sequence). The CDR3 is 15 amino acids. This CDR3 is CSARFRTGEGNTLYF. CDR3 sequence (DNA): TGCAGTGCTAGATTCCGGACAGGGGAGGGAAACACCTTATATTTT.

The CDR3 nucleotides read TGCAGTGCTAGAGATACGGGGGCGGGAAACACCATATATTTT. Its translation: CSARDTGAGNTIYF. The chain carries TRBV20-1 and TRBJ1-3; tentatively, D is TRBD1 (6 bases). The CDR3 runs to 14 residues. V was trimmed by 0 bases and J by 4 bases, leaving 10 bases between them. Germline CDR1 DFQATT, CDR2 SNEGSKA (reference sequence).

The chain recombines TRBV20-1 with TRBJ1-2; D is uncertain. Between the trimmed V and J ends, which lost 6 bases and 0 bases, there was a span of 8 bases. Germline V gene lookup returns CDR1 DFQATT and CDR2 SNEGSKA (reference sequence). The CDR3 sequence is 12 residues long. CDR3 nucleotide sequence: TGCAGTGCAAGCCAGTCTAACTATGGCTACACCTTC. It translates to CSASQSNYGYTF.

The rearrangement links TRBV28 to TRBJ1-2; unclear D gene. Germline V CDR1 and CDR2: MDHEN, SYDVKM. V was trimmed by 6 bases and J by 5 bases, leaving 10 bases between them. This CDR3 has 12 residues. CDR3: CASRPLGYGYTF. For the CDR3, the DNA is TGTGCCAGCAGGCCCCTGGGGTATGGCTACACCTTC.

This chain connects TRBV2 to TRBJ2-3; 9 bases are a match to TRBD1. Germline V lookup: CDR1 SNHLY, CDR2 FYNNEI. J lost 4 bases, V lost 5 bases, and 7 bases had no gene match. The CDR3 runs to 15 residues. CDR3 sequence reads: CASSFAGQGPDTQYF. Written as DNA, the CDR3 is TGTGCCAGCAGTTTTGCGGGACAGGGACCAGATACGCAGTATTTT.

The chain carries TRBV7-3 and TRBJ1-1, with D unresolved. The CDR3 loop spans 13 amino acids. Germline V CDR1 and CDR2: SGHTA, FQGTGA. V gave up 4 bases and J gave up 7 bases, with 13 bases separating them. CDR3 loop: CASSSQTWSEAFF. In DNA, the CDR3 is TGTGCCAGCAGCTCCCAAACTTGGAGTGAAGCTTTCTTT.

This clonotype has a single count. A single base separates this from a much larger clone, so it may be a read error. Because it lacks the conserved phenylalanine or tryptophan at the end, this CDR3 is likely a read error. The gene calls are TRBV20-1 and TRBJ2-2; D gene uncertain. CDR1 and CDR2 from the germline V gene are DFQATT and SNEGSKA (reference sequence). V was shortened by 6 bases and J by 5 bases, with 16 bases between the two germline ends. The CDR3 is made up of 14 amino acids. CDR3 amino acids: CSARPSTRTGELFS. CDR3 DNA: TGCAGTGCGCGACCATCGACCAGGACCGGGGAGCTGTTTTCT.

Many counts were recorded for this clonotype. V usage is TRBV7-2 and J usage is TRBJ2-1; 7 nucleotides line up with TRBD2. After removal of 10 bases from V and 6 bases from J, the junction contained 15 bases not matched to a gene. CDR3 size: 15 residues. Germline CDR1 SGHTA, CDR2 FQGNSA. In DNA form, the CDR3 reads TGTGCCATCAACCTAAGGACTAGGGTAGTCAATGAGCAGTTCTTC. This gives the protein CAINLRTRVVNEQFF.

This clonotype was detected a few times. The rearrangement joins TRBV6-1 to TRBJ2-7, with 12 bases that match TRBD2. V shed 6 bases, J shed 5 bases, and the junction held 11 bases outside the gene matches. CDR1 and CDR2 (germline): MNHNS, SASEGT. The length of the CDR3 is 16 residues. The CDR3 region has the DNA TGTGCCAGCAGCGCCCCAACCCTAGCGGGGGGGCACGAGCAGTACGTC. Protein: CASSAPTLAGGHEQYV.

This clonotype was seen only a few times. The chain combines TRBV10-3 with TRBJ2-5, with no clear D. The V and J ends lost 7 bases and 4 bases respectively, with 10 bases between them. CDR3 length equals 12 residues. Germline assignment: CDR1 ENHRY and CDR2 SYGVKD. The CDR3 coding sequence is TGTGCCATCAAGGGAACGGGAGAGACCCAGTACTTC. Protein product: CAIKGTGETQYF.

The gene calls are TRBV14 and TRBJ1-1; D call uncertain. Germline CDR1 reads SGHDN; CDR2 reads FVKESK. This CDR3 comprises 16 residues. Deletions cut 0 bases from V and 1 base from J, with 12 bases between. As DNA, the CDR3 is TGTGCCAGCAGCCAAGAAAGGCCCAGCGGGAACACTGAAGCTTTCTTT. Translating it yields CASSQERPSGNTEAFF.

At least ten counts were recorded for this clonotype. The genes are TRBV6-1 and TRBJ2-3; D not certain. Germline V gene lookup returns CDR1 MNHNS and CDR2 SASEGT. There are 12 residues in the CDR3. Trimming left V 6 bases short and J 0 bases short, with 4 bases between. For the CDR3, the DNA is TGTGCCAGCAGAGAAAGCACAGATACGCAGTATTTT. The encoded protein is CASRESTDTQYF.

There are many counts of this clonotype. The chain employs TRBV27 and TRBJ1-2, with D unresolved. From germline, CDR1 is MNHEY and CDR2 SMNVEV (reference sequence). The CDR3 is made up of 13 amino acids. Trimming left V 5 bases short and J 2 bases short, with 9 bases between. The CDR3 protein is CASSPTPNYGYTF. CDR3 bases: TGTGCCAGCAGTCCGACCCCAAACTATGGCTACACCTTC.

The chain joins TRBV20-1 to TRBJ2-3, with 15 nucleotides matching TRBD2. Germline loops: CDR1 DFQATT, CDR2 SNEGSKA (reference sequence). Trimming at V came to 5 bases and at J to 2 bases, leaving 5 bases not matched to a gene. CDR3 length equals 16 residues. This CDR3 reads CSAPGTSGGLTDTQYF. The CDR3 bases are TGCAGTGCTCCGGGGACTAGCGGGGGGCTCACAGATACGCAGTATTTT.

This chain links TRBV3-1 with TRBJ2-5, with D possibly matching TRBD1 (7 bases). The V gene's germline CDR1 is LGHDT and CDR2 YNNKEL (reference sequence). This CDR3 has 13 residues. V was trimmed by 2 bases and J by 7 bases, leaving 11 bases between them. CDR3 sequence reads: CASSQRQGGTQYF. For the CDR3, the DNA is TGTGCCAGCAGCCAACGACAGGGAGGGACCCAGTACTTC.

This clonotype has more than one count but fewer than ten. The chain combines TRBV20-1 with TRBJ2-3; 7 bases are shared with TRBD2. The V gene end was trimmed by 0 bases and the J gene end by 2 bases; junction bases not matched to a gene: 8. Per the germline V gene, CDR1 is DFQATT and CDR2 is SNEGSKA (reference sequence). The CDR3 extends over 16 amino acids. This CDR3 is CSARDSLAVLTDTQYF. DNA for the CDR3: TGCAGTGCTAGAGATTCCCTAGCGGTCCTCACAGATACGCAGTATTTT.

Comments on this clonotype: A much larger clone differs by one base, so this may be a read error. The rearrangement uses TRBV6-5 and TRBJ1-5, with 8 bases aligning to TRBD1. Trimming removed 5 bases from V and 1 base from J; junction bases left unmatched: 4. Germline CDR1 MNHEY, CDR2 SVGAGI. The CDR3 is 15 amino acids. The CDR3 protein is CASSEGQVSNQPQHF. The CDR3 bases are TGTGCCAGCAGTGAGGGACAGGTAAGCAATCAGCCCCAGCATTTT.

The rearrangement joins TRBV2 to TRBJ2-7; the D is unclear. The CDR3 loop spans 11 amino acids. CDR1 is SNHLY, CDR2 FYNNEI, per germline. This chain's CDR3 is CASSEEVERYV. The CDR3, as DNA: TGTGCCAGCAGTGAGGAAGTCGAGCGGTACGTC.

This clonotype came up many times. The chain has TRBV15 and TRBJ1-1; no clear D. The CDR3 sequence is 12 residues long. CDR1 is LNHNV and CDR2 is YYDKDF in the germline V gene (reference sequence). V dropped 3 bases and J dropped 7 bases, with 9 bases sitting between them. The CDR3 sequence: CATSSNSVEAFF. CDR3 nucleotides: TGTGCCACCAGCAGTAACAGCGTTGAAGCTTTCTTT.